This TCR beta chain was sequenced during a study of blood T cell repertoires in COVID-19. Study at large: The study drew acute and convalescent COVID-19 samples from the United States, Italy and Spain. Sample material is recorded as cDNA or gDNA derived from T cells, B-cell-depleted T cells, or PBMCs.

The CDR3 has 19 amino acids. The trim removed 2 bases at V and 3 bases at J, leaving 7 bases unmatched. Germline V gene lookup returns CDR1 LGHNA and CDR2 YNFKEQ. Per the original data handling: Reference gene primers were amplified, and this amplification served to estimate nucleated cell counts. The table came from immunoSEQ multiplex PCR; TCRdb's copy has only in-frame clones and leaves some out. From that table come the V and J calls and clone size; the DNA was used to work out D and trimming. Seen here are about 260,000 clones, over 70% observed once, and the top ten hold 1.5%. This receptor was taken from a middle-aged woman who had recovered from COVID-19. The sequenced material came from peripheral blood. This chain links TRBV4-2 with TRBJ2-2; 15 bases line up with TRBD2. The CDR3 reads CASSQRTSGGVKDTGELFF. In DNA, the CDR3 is TGTGCCAGCAGCCAACGGACTAGCGGGGGGGTGAAGGACACCGGGGAGCTGTTTTTT.